This T cell receptor beta chain was observed in a study of patients and donors after allogeneic stem cell transplantation. CDR1 SQVTM and CDR2 ANQGSEA come from the germline V gene. The V segment lost 4 bases and the J segment 5 bases; nucleotides outside the gene matches: 7. This CDR3 comprises 14 residues. TCRdb re-called the RT-PCR reads with MiXCR, one entry per CDR3 protein. Of around 25,000 distinct CDR3 sequences in the sample, about 42% were seen once. The source of this sequence is a human donor who was either an allogeneic HSCT recipient or a stem cell or donor lymphocyte infusion donor (not recorded which). It is not recorded whose cells these are; they may come from a transplant donor. The sequencing input was blood, either unsorted or a sorted T cell fraction (not recorded which). V gene TRBV29-1 combines with J gene TRBJ2-1; 8 bases fit TRBD2. This CDR3 is CSVVGRGLNNEQFF. CDR3 DNA: TGCAGCGTTGTCGGGAGGGGCCTTAACAATGAGCAGTTCTTC.